The 32 T cell receptor beta chains given below trace back to one sample, sequenced in a study of spatial heterogeneity in lung cancer. This sample's time point: blood at routine non-recurrence follow-up after resection. One entry per CDR3 protein results from TCRdb running MiXCR on the 5' RACE reads. The repertoire holds about 46,000 distinct CDR3 sequences, with approximately 12% as singletons. The sample in question was PBMCs, obtained at follow-up. The receptors derive from a male donor with early-stage non-small cell lung cancer.

At least ten counts were recorded for this clonotype. The rearrangement joins TRBV7-8 to TRBJ2-2; D may match TRBD1 or TRBD2 (5 bases each). The CDR3 loop spans 16 amino acids. V was clipped by 5 bases and J by 2 bases, with 15 bases between them. The germline V gene encodes CDR1 SGHVS and CDR2 FQNEAQ. CDR3 sequence: CASSLRDPGNTGELFF. The DNA for the CDR3 is TGTGCCAGCAGCCTTCGGGACCCGGGCAACACCGGGGAGCTGTTTTTT.

The chain joins TRBV12-3 or TRBV12-4 to TRBJ2-2; 10 bases align to TRBD1. Trimming took 6 bases from V and 3 from J; bases not matched to a gene: 7. The CDR3 extends over 16 amino acids. Here the CDR3 DNA reads TGTGCCAGCAGGGCCCCCGGGACAGGGGACACCGGGGAGCTGTTTTTT. As protein: CASRAPGTGDTGELFF.

This clonotype was observed many times. This chain uses TRBV5-6 with TRBJ1-1; 7 bases align to TRBD1. The CDR3 has 14 amino acids. The J segment lost 1 base and the V segment lost 3 bases, leaving 3 bases of the junction unmatched. The V gene's germline CDR1 is SGHDT and CDR2 YYEEEE. CDR3 residues: CASSWGDRNTEAFF. In nucleotides, the CDR3 is TGTGCCAGCAGCTGGGGGGACAGGAACACTGAAGCTTTCTTT.

This clonotype was counted ten times or more. This sequence joins TRBV7-2 and TRBJ2-1; TRBD2 agrees at 9 bases. The V gene's germline CDR1 is SGHTA and CDR2 FQGNSA. Trimming cost V 0 bases and J 0 bases; bases outside gene matches: 6. The CDR3 has 18 residues. This chain's CDR3 is CASSLALLAGVSYNEQFF. The CDR3, as DNA: TGTGCCAGCAGCTTAGCGCTTTTAGCGGGGGTCTCCTACAATGAGCAGTTCTTC. Drawing the rest from reference TRBV7-2 and TRBJ2-1, the complete variable domain is GAGVSQSPSNKVTEKGKDVELRCDPISGHTALYWYRQSLGQGLEFLIYFQGNSAPDKSGLPSDRFSAERTGGSVSTLTIQRTQQEDSAVYLCASSLALLAGVSYNEQFFGPGTRLTVL.

The CDR3 region is CASSPGSRYQETQYF. The DNA of the CDR3 is TGTGCCAGCAGCCCCGGCTCGCGATACCAAGAGACCCAGTACTTC. The chain links TRBV7-2 to TRBJ2-5; D is uncertain. This CDR3 has 15 residues. Germline assignment: CDR1 SGHTA and CDR2 FQGNSA. V was cut by 5 bases and J by 0 bases, with 13 bases left in between.

The table lists this clonotype with a few counts. The rearrangement links TRBV7-2 to TRBJ2-5; D remains unclear. V was pared by 5 bases and J by 0 bases, with 10 bases between. This CDR3 is built from 14 residues. Germline V lookup: CDR1 SGHTA, CDR2 FQGNSA. The CDR3 sequence: CASSPSAYQETQYF. CDR3 bases: TGTGCCAGCAGCCCTTCGGCGTACCAAGAGACCCAGTACTTC.

The chain recombines TRBV3-1 with TRBJ2-3, with D perhaps matching TRBD1 or TRBD2 (6 bases each). The germline V gene encodes CDR1 LGHDT and CDR2 YNNKEL (reference sequence). The V end lost 1 base, the J end lost 2 bases, and 16 bases lay between the germline ends. The CDR3 runs to 17 residues. The CDR3 reads CASSQVPPGGPTDTQYF. CDR3 in DNA: TGTGCCAGCAGCCAAGTCCCCCCCGGGGGCCCCACAGATACGCAGTATTTT.

This clonotype appeared a few times. This sequence joins TRBV25-1 and TRBJ2-7; 8 nucleotides align to TRBD1. This CDR3 has 16 amino acids. Trimming removed 4 bases from V and 1 base from J; junction bases left unmatched: 9. Per the germline V gene, CDR1 is MGHDK and CDR2 is SYGVNS. CDR3 DNA sequence: TGTGCCAGCAGTGGGGCCCGGGGACAGGAATCCTACGAGCAGTACTTC. It encodes CASSGARGQESYEQYF.

This clonotype was recorded at least ten times. The chain joins TRBV11-2 to TRBJ2-1; TRBD2 might be the D (5 bases). Germline assignment: CDR1 SGHAT and CDR2 FQNNGV. This CDR3 comprises 15 residues. V was clipped by 1 base and J by 3 bases, with 10 bases between them. Here the CDR3 DNA reads TGTGCCAGCAGCTTAGTGGCTAGCATCTACAATGAGCAGTTCTTC. Its protein is CASSLVASIYNEQFF. Together with reference TRBV11-2 and TRBJ2-1, the CDR3 gives the full variable domain: EAGVAQSPRYKIIEKRQSVAFWCNPISGHATLYWYQQILGQGPKLLIQFQNNGVVDDSQLPKDRFSAERLKGVDSTLKIQPAKLEDSAVYLCASSLVASIYNEQFFGPGTRLTVL.

This clonotype was counted ten times or more. This chain joins TRBV7-2 and TRBJ2-5; D is perhaps TRBD2 (6 bases). Trimming stripped 9 bases from V and 0 bases from J, with 20 bases between. CDR1 and CDR2 (germline): SGHTA, FQGNSA. The CDR3 runs to 16 residues. CDR3 in DNA: TGTGCCAGTTCCTCCACGGGCGGGGCCCACCAAGAGACCCAGTACTTC. This gives the protein CASSSTGGAHQETQYF. Combining the CDR3 with reference TRBV7-2 and TRBJ2-5 gives the whole variable domain GAGVSQSPSNKVTEKGKDVELRCDPISGHTALYWYRQSLGQGLEFLIYFQGNSAPDKSGLPSDRFSAERTGGSVSTLTIQRTQQEDSAVYLCASSSTGGAHQETQYFGPGTRLLVL.

Points on this clonotype: This sequence may be a read error, since a much larger clone differs from it by one base. This chain links TRBV6-2 or TRBV6-3 with TRBJ2-7, with 12 bases matching TRBD1. The CDR3 spans 13 residues. Germline V gene sequence: CDR1 MNHEY, CDR2 SVGEGT. CDR3 residues: CASSIRDRGRPNF. The DNA of the CDR3 is TGTGCCAGCAGCATCCGGGACAGGGGGCGCCCCAATTTC.

This clonotype was detected ten times or more. The chain combines TRBV11-1 with TRBJ2-1; 10 bases are shared with TRBD2. CDR1 SGHAT and CDR2 FQDESV come from the germline V gene (reference sequence). The V gene end was trimmed by 3 bases and the J gene end by 8 bases; junction bases not matched to a gene: 4. The CDR3 extends over 14 amino acids. The DNA for the CDR3 is TGTGCCAGCAGCTTTAGACTAGCGGGCGATGAGCAGTTCTTC. It is translated as CASSFRLAGDEQFF.

There are many counts of this clonotype. This chain connects TRBV20-1 to TRBJ2-7; 7 bases agree with TRBD1. The germline V gene has CDR1 DFQATT and CDR2 SNEGSKA (reference sequence). V lost 3 bases to trimming and J lost 5 bases; unmatched junction nucleotides: 10. The CDR3 sequence is 14 residues long. CDR3 protein: CSARGTDDANEQYF. In DNA, the CDR3 is TGCAGTGCTAGGGGGACAGACGACGCCAACGAGCAGTACTTC.

This clonotype has only a few counts. One end of the junction is discordant with germline, which a read error may explain. The rearrangement joins TRBV6-7 to TRBJ2-3; possibly TRBD2 for D (5 bases). TRBV6-7 is an open reading frame whose function is uncertain. There are 16 residues in the CDR3. This chain's CDR3 is CPSSYSRATGIYTQYF. Written as DNA, the CDR3 is TGTCCCAGCAGTTACTCGAGGGCGACTGGGATCTATACGCAGTATTTT.

J is TRBJ2-2 and V is TRBV2, with 9 bases lining up with TRBD1. CDR1 is SNHLY and CDR2 is FYNNEI in the germline V gene. Germline trimming cut 3 bases from V and 1 base from J; bases unmatched to any gene: 0. The CDR3 length is 15 residues. The CDR3 sequence: CASSEGQGNTGELFF. CDR3 nucleotides: TGTGCCAGCAGTGAGGGACAGGGGAACACCGGGGAGCTGTTTTTT.

This clonotype was recorded at least ten times. The chain employs TRBV11-2 and TRBJ1-1, with D maybe TRBD1 (6 bases). With 6 bases removed from V and 7 bases from J, the gap between germline ends came to 12 bases. Germline-derived CDR1 and CDR2 are SGHAT and FQNNGV. This CDR3 is 12 amino acids long. For the CDR3, the DNA is TGTGCCAGCAGGAAAGGGGGTTTTGAAGCTTTCTTT. It specifies CASRKGGFEAFF.

The chain recombines TRBV6-2 or TRBV6-3 with TRBJ1-2; 7 bases are a match to TRBD1. CDR1 MNHEY and CDR2 SVGEGT come from the germline V gene. After removal of 2 bases from V and 4 bases from J, the junction contained 4 bases not matched to a gene. There are 14 residues in the CDR3. The CDR3 sequence: CASSYGGQLYGYTF. The CDR3, as DNA: TGTGCCAGCAGTTACGGGGGACAGCTCTATGGCTACACCTTC.

This clonotype turned up a few times. CDR3 in amino acids: CASTPGRGAHEQYF. The CDR3 region has the DNA TGTGCCAGCACCCCGGGTCGGGGGGCCCACGAGCAGTACTTC. The J gene is TRBJ2-7, the V gene TRBV7-6; D possibly corresponds to TRBD2 (7 bases). V was cut by 7 bases and J by 5 bases, with 18 bases left in between. CDR3 length: 14 amino acids. Germline V gives CDR1 SGHVS, CDR2 FNYEAQ.

In its sample, this clonotype was seen many times. The chain carries TRBV10-3 and TRBJ2-7, with 9 bases that match TRBD1. Germline CDR1 ENHRY, CDR2 SYGVKD. V lost 6 bases, J lost 2 bases, and 5 bases stayed unmatched. The CDR3 has 14 amino acids. The CDR3 sequence: CAIRPGQGAYEQYF. The CDR3, as DNA: TGTGCCATCAGACCGGGACAGGGCGCCTACGAGCAGTACTTC.

This clonotype has more than one count but fewer than ten. The chain is built from TRBV7-2 and TRBJ2-5; possibly TRBD1 for D (6 bases). The germline gives CDR1 SGHTA, CDR2 FQGNSA. The CDR3 loop spans 13 amino acids. Trimming removed 5 bases at V and 4 bases at J, with 11 bases between. In nucleotides, the CDR3 is TGTGCCAGCAGCCCAGGACAGCGAGAGACCCAGTACTTC. This translates into CASSPGQRETQYF.

In its sample, this clonotype was seen a few times. This chain links TRBV4-3 with TRBJ2-1; tentatively, D is TRBD1 (6 bases). The CDR3 totals 14 residues. The V gene's germline CDR1 is LGHNA and CDR2 YSLEER. V was cut by 0 bases and J by 8 bases, with 11 bases left in between. The CDR3 reads CASSQDYRAHEQFF. In nucleotides, the CDR3 is TGCGCCAGCAGCCAAGATTACAGGGCACATGAGCAGTTCTTC.

The chain carries TRBV12-3 or TRBV12-4 and TRBJ1-3; 8 bases agree with TRBD1. The V segment lost 5 bases and the J segment 1 base; nucleotides outside the gene matches: 4. The CDR3 is 15 amino acids. As DNA, the CDR3 is TGTGCCAGCAGTCCTACAGGGGGATCTGGAAACACCATATATTTT. This gives the protein CASSPTGGSGNTIYF.

V is TRBV2 and J is TRBJ2-3, with 8 nucleotides matching TRBD1. The germline V gene encodes CDR1 SNHLY and CDR2 FYNNEI. The CDR3 totals 14 residues. The J segment lost 1 base and the V segment lost 6 bases, leaving 3 bases of the junction unmatched. Written as DNA, the CDR3 is TGTGCCAGCAGGCAGACAGGGGGCACAGATACGCAGTATTTT. Amino acid sequence: CASRQTGGTDTQYF.

The gene calls are TRBV3-1 and TRBJ2-1; 12 bases agree with TRBD2. Trimming took 1 base from V and 6 from J; bases not matched to a gene: 1. This CDR3 has 15 amino acids. Germline CDR1 and CDR2: LGHDT and YNNKEL (reference sequence). The CDR3 DNA sequence: TGTGCCAGCAGCCAAGGGGGACTAGCGGGCAATGAGCAGTTCTTC. Its translation: CASSQGGLAGNEQFF.

This clonotype has ten or more counts. The chain is built from TRBV20-1 and TRBJ2-7; TRBD2 is a possible D gene (6 bases). This CDR3 contains 12 residues. Germline loops: CDR1 DFQATT, CDR2 SNEGSKA (reference sequence). Between the trimmed V and J ends, which lost 6 bases and 5 bases, there was a span of 14 bases. The CDR3 nucleotides read TGCAGTGCCAACCGTCGCGGGAACGAGCAGTACTTC. Protein sequence: CSANRRGNEQYF.

The chain recombines TRBV13 with TRBJ2-3; D not resolved. The V gene lost 6 bases and the J gene lost 1 base, with 8 bases spanning the gap. CDR3 length: 13 amino acids. In germline, CDR1 is PRHDT, CDR2 FYEKMQ (reference sequence). The CDR3 DNA is TGTGCCAGCAGTTCCGGCGGCACAGATACGCAGTATTTT. As protein: CASSSGGTDTQYF.

V gene TRBV7-2 combines with J gene TRBJ1-5; the D is unclear. The CDR3 is 15 amino acids. V lost 1 base and J lost 1, with 8 bases in between. Germline V gives CDR1 SGHTA, CDR2 FQGNSA. CDR3 sequence: CASSLGQGSNQPQHF. CDR3 nucleotide sequence: TGTGCCAGCAGCTTAGGTCAAGGAAGCAATCAGCCCCAGCATTTT.

CDR3 region: CASNRDASGGTQYF. The CDR3, as DNA: TGTGCCAGCAACCGGGACGCCTCGGGCGGTACGCAGTATTTT. The chain couples TRBV7-2 to TRBJ2-3, with D perhaps assigned TRBD1 or TRBD2 (5 bases each). Per germline, CDR1 SGHTA and CDR2 FQGNSA. The V end lost 7 bases, the J end lost 8 bases, and 19 bases lay between the germline ends. The CDR3 runs to 14 residues.

V gene TRBV30 combines with J gene TRBJ2-7; 8 bases line up with TRBD1. Germline V gives CDR1 GTSNPN, CDR2 SVGIG (reference sequence). V lost 2 bases, J lost 2 bases, and 11 bases stayed unmatched. This CDR3 is built from 16 residues. This CDR3 is CAWSPPGRGQPYEQYF. The CDR3, as DNA: TGTGCCTGGAGTCCCCCCGGCAGGGGGCAGCCCTACGAGCAGTACTTC.

This sequence joins TRBV7-2 and TRBJ2-1, with 11 bases matching TRBD2. The CDR3 has 15 amino acids. The ends lost 5 bases at V and 7 bases at J; junction bases unmatched: 7. Germline CDR1 is SGHTA and CDR2 is FQGNSA. Here the CDR3 DNA reads TGTGCCAGCAGCGATAGCGGGAGGGCCATGAATGAGCAGTTCTTC. It specifies CASSDSGRAMNEQFF.

The V gene is TRBV4-2, the J gene TRBJ2-3, with TRBD2 identical over 7 bases. The CDR3 is 16 amino acids. With V trimmed by 4 bases and J by 2 bases, 9 bases remained unmatched. From germline, CDR1 is LGHNA and CDR2 YNFKEQ. DNA of the CDR3: TGTGCCAGCAGCCGGGTACCGCGGGGGAACACAGATACGCAGTATTTT. This sequence encodes CASSRVPRGNTDTQYF.

This clonotype was counted ten times or more. The CDR3 DNA sequence: TGTGCCAGCAGTTGGGGACGGCGAGAAGCTTTCTTT. Protein sequence: CASSWGRREAFF. This sequence joins TRBV12-3 or TRBV12-4 and TRBJ1-1; a possible D gene is TRBD1 (5 bases). The CDR3 is 12 residues long. V lost 4 bases, J lost 8 bases, and 11 bases lay in between.